Listed below are T cell receptor beta chains from one sample, sequenced in a study of blood T cell repertoires in COVID-19. The protocol was immunoSEQ multiplex PCR, while the TCRdb copy is restricted to in-frame clones and leaves out a portion. The table includes under 70,000 clones, approximately 87% detected once. Sequencing input: peripheral blood. These receptors all stem from a man between 50 and 59 years old with acute or convalescent COVID-19. Each CDR3 is given with its conserved first and last residue. D genes are given only for firm matches. Expanded clones get a size class; other rows say once, few or many, or leave the size out.

v_call: TRBV7-3; d_call: -; j_call: TRBJ1-4; clone_size: -; cdr3_aa: CASSLTYGVEREKLFF; cdr3_nt: TGTGCCAGCAGCTTAACGTATGGCGTGGAGCGTGAAAAACTGTTTTTT
v_call: TRBV7-9; d_call: -; j_call: TRBJ1-5; clone_size: -; cdr3_aa: CASSLEGRGQPQHF; cdr3_nt: TGTGCCAGCAGCTTAGAGGGTAGGGGACAGCCCCAGCATTTT
v_call: TRBV11-2; d_call: -; j_call: TRBJ2-1; clone_size: -; cdr3_aa: CASSYLGIYGEQFF; cdr3_nt: TGTGCCAGCAGCTATCTCGGGATCTATGGGGAGCAGTTCTTC
v_call: TRBV28; d_call: -; j_call: TRBJ1-4; clone_size: -; cdr3_aa: CASSPSGYNEKLFF; cdr3_nt: TGTGCCAGCAGTCCTTCGGGGTATAATGAAAAACTGTTTTTT
v_call: TRBV27; d_call: -; j_call: TRBJ2-2; clone_size: -; cdr3_aa: CASSTQGWAGELFF; cdr3_nt: TGTGCCAGCAGTACACAGGGTTGGGCCGGGGAGCTGTTTTTT
v_call: TRBV27; d_call: -; j_call: TRBJ1-5; clone_size: -; cdr3_aa: CASSTITGGTNQPQHF; cdr3_nt: TGTGCCAGCAGTACAATTACAGGAGGGACTAATCAGCCCCAGCATTTT
v_call: TRBV14; d_call: -; j_call: TRBJ2-5; clone_size: -; cdr3_aa: CASSRQYETQYF; cdr3_nt: TGTGCCAGCAGCCGCCAGTACGAGACCCAGTACTTC
v_call: TRBV10-1; d_call: TRBD2; j_call: TRBJ2-2; clone_size: few; cdr3_aa: CASSGVAGGRGTGELFF; cdr3_nt: TGCGCCAGCAGTGGAGTAGCGGGGGGAAGGGGCACCGGGGAGCTGTTTTTT
v_call: TRBV2; d_call: -; j_call: TRBJ2-7; clone_size: few; cdr3_aa: CASKRTDSSYEQYF; cdr3_nt: TGTGCCTCTAAGAGGACAGATAGCTCCTACGAGCAGTACTTC
v_call: TRBV9; d_call: -; j_call: TRBJ2-1; clone_size: -; cdr3_aa: CASSATISSYNEQFF; cdr3_nt: TGTGCCAGCAGCGCGACTATCTCCTCCTACAATGAGCAGTTCTTC
v_call: TRBV11-3; d_call: TRBD2; j_call: TRBJ2-3; clone_size: -; cdr3_aa: CASSLGGRAEDTQYF; cdr3_nt: TGTGCCAGCAGCTTAGGAGGGAGGGCCGAAGATACGCAGTATTTT
v_call: TRBV5-1; d_call: TRBD1; j_call: TRBJ2-2; clone_size: -; cdr3_aa: CASNRQGEGELFF; cdr3_nt: TGCGCCAGCAACAGACAGGGGGAAGGGGAGCTGTTTTTT
v_call: TRBV15; d_call: -; j_call: TRBJ2-1; clone_size: -; cdr3_aa: CATSATRQGNGEQFF; cdr3_nt: TGTGCCACCAGCGCTACCAGGCAGGGGAACGGTGAGCAGTTCTTC
v_call: TRBV3-1/TRBV3-2; d_call: -; j_call: TRBJ2-7; clone_size: -; cdr3_aa: CASSDWGGNEQYF; cdr3_nt: TGTGCCAGCAGCGATTGGGGCGGAAACGAGCAGTACTTC
v_call: TRBV7-9; d_call: TRBD2; j_call: TRBJ2-3; clone_size: -; cdr3_aa: CASSAWSSGRYADTQYF; cdr3_nt: TGTGCCAGCAGCGCGTGGTCCAGCGGGAGATACGCAGATACGCAGTATTTT
v_call: TRBV30; d_call: -; j_call: TRBJ2-3; clone_size: -; cdr3_aa: CAWIGFGTTDTQYF; cdr3_nt: TGTGCCTGGATAGGGTTTGGGACTACAGATACGCAGTATTTT
v_call: TRBV25-1; d_call: -; j_call: TRBJ2-7; clone_size: -; cdr3_aa: CASSDVRSYEQYF; cdr3_nt: TGTGCCAGCAGTGACGTGCGCTCCTACGAGCAGTACTTC
v_call: TRBV6-5; d_call: -; j_call: TRBJ2-7; clone_size: few; cdr3_aa: CASRLYQSSYEQYF; cdr3_nt: TGTGCCAGCAGACTATACCAGAGTTCCTACGAGCAGTACTTC
v_call: TRBV5-8; d_call: -; j_call: TRBJ2-3; clone_size: -; cdr3_aa: CASSLRADTQYF; cdr3_nt: TGTGCCAGCAGTCTGAGAGCAGATACGCAGTATTTT
v_call: TRBV21-1; d_call: -; j_call: TRBJ2-3; clone_size: -; cdr3_aa: CASSKVYKGTGGVADTQYF; cdr3_nt: TGTGCCAGCAGCAAAGTGTATAAGGGGACAGGGGGCGTCGCAGATACGCAGTATTTT
v_call: TRBV11-2; d_call: TRBD1; j_call: TRBJ2-7; clone_size: once; cdr3_aa: CASSQRQGPYEQYF; cdr3_nt: TGTGCCAGCAGCCAGCGACAGGGCCCCTACGAGCAGTACTTC
v_call: TRBV7-2; d_call: -; j_call: TRBJ1-4; clone_size: -; cdr3_aa: CASSSQTGPNEKLFF; cdr3_nt: TGTGCCAGCAGCTCCCAGACAGGACCTAATGAAAAACTGTTTTTT
v_call: TRBV2; d_call: TRBD2; j_call: TRBJ2-2; clone_size: -; cdr3_aa: CASTPAGGTGELFF; cdr3_nt: TGTGCCAGCACTCCAGCGGGAGGGACCGGGGAGCTGTTTTTT
v_call: TRBV7-3; d_call: -; j_call: TRBJ2-3; clone_size: -; cdr3_aa: CASSPFNQGKDTQYF; cdr3_nt: TGTGCCAGCAGCCCGTTCAACCAGGGTAAAGATACGCAGTATTTT
v_call: TRBV28; d_call: TRBD1; j_call: TRBJ2-7; clone_size: few; cdr3_aa: CASSTKRRGTGDYEQYF; cdr3_nt: TGTGCCAGCAGTACCAAACGACGGGGGACAGGGGATTACGAGCAGTACTTC
v_call: TRBV19; d_call: TRBD1; j_call: TRBJ1-1; clone_size: -; cdr3_aa: CASIAGGRTEAFF; cdr3_nt: TGTGCCAGTATTGCAGGGGGCCGAACTGAAGCTTTCTTT
v_call: TRBV6-2/TRBV6-3; d_call: -; j_call: TRBJ2-7; clone_size: -; cdr3_aa: CASSYLASRLEQYF; cdr3_nt: TGTGCCAGCAGTTACCTCGCGTCCCGCCTCGAGCAGTACTTC
v_call: TRBV5-4; d_call: TRBD2; j_call: TRBJ2-7; clone_size: -; cdr3_aa: CASSFGASGSRTYEQYF; cdr3_nt: TGTGCCAGCAGCTTTGGGGCTAGCGGGAGTCGGACCTACGAGCAGTACTTC
v_call: TRBV7-9; d_call: -; j_call: TRBJ2-7; clone_size: -; cdr3_aa: CASSLSGEVYEQYF; cdr3_nt: TGTGCCAGCAGCTTATCAGGGGAAGTCTACGAGCAGTACTTC
v_call: TRBV4-1; d_call: -; j_call: TRBJ2-1; clone_size: once; cdr3_aa: CASSLGTGEQFF; cdr3_nt: TGCGCCAGCAGCCTAGGGACTGGGGAGCAGTTCTTC
v_call: TRBV5-1; d_call: TRBD1; j_call: TRBJ1-1; clone_size: -; cdr3_aa: CASSLGDRGWNTEAFF; cdr3_nt: TGCGCCAGCAGCTTGGGGGACAGGGGATGGAACACTGAAGCTTTCTTT
v_call: TRBV7-9; d_call: TRBD2; j_call: TRBJ2-5; clone_size: -; cdr3_aa: CASSDSVRESGETQYF; cdr3_nt: TGTGCCAGCAGCGACAGCGTGCGGGAGTCCGGAGAGACCCAGTACTTC
v_call: TRBV6-5; d_call: TRBD1; j_call: TRBJ1-2; clone_size: -; cdr3_aa: CAVGGGQAWGYGYTF; cdr3_nt: TGTGCGGTGGGGGGGGGACAGGCCTGGGGCTATGGCTACACCTTC
v_call: TRBV5-6; d_call: TRBD2; j_call: TRBJ2-5; clone_size: -; cdr3_aa: CASSPTRGAQYF; cdr3_nt: TGTGCCAGCAGCCCGACACGGGGGGCCCAGTACTTC
v_call: TRBV5-4; d_call: -; j_call: TRBJ2-3; clone_size: -; cdr3_aa: CASSGSGTGWADTQYF; cdr3_nt: TGTGCCAGCAGCGGCTCTGGCACGGGGTGGGCAGATACGCAGTATTTT
v_call: TRBV24-1; d_call: -; j_call: TRBJ2-2; clone_size: once; cdr3_aa: CATSDSSVFIANTGELFF; cdr3_nt: TGTGCCACCAGTGATAGTAGCGTTTTTATCGCGAACACCGGGGAGCTGTTTTTT
v_call: TRBV7-9; d_call: -; j_call: TRBJ1-5; clone_size: -; cdr3_aa: CASTDGMGGSQPQHF; cdr3_nt: TGTGCCAGCACCGACGGGATGGGGGGGTCGCAGCCCCAGCATTTT
v_call: TRBV6-5; d_call: -; j_call: TRBJ1-3; clone_size: -; cdr3_aa: CASNRQPLSGNTIYF; cdr3_nt: TGTGCCAGCAACAGACAGCCACTCTCTGGAAACACCATATATTTT
v_call: TRBV13; d_call: -; j_call: TRBJ2-7; clone_size: -; cdr3_aa: CASSSRQTYEQYF; cdr3_nt: TGTGCCAGCAGCAGCCGACAGACCTACGAGCAGTACTTC
v_call: TRBV27; d_call: TRBD1; j_call: TRBJ1-4; clone_size: -; cdr3_aa: CASSWGQGVEKLFF; cdr3_nt: TGTGCCAGCAGTTGGGGACAGGGGGTCGAAAAACTGTTTTTT
v_call: TRBV4-1; d_call: TRBD2; j_call: TRBJ2-7; clone_size: -; cdr3_aa: CASSQGGRGGYEQYF; cdr3_nt: TGCGCCAGCAGCCAAGGGGGACGCGGGGGCTACGAGCAGTACTTC
v_call: TRBV11-1; d_call: TRBD2; j_call: TRBJ2-1; clone_size: -; cdr3_aa: CASSLAGALYEQFF; cdr3_nt: TGTGCCAGCAGCTTGGCGGGAGCTCTTTATGAGCAGTTCTTC
v_call: TRBV11-3; d_call: -; j_call: TRBJ1-2; clone_size: -; cdr3_aa: CASSHREESDYGYTF; cdr3_nt: TGTGCCAGCAGCCACCGGGAGGAATCGGACTATGGCTACACCTTC
v_call: TRBV6-5; d_call: TRBD1; j_call: TRBJ2-7; clone_size: -; cdr3_aa: CASSSRTGGEQYF; cdr3_nt: TGTGCCAGCAGTTCACGGACAGGGGGCGAGCAGTACTTC
v_call: TRBV10-1; d_call: TRBD1; j_call: TRBJ2-7; clone_size: -; cdr3_aa: CASSRTGGNEQYF; cdr3_nt: TGCGCCAGCAGCCGAACAGGGGGCAATGAGCAGTACTTC
v_call: TRBV19; d_call: -; j_call: TRBJ2-5; clone_size: -; cdr3_aa: CASSTIDRNQETQYF; cdr3_nt: TGTGCCAGTAGTACGATCGACAGGAACCAAGAGACCCAGTACTTC
v_call: TRBV6-5; d_call: -; j_call: TRBJ1-6; clone_size: -; cdr3_aa: CASSLTGFLSPLHF; cdr3_nt: TGTGCCAGCAGTTTAACAGGGTTTCTCTCACCCCTCCACTTT
v_call: TRBV14; d_call: TRBD1; j_call: TRBJ2-7; clone_size: -; cdr3_aa: CASSHRDSRHYEQYF; cdr3_nt: TGTGCCAGCAGCCACCGGGACAGTAGGCACTACGAGCAGTACTTC
v_call: TRBV2; d_call: -; j_call: TRBJ2-3; clone_size: -; cdr3_aa: CASLLVAQYF; cdr3_nt: TGTGCCAGCTTGCTAGTCGCGCAGTATTTT
v_call: TRBV5-1; d_call: -; j_call: TRBJ2-7; clone_size: -; cdr3_aa: CASSSGTGSEQYF; cdr3_nt: TGCGCCAGCAGCTCCGGGACTGGATCCGAGCAGTACTTC
v_call: TRBV5-1; d_call: TRBD2; j_call: TRBJ2-5; clone_size: -; cdr3_aa: CASSPRGTSGRAYETQYF; cdr3_nt: TGCGCCAGCAGCCCCAGGGGGACTAGCGGGAGGGCCTATGAGACCCAGTACTTC